The sequence of this T cell receptor (beta chain) was determined in a study of vaccination and CD4 T cells after COVID-19. Study summary: Four females and six males made up the convalescents, with two Hispanic. A median of around 110 days (range 35 to 161) separated diagnosis from post-COVID sampling. From HCoV-229E, HCoV-OC43, HCoV-NL63 and SARS-CoV-2, overlapping spike peptides were used to stimulate the cells.

The treatment is: approximately 9-day PBMC culture with coronavirus spike peptide pools or control peptides (ViraFEST assay). Researchers used the Oncomine TCR Beta short-read assay to sequence DNA from cultured CD4+ T cells. TCRdb itself ran the PCR reads through MiXCR, one entry per CDR3 protein. This repertoire shows roughly 16,000 distinct CDR3 sequences, 26% found once; its top ten account for roughly 20%. Trimming took 2 bases from V and 4 from J, leaving 9 bases between them. This CDR3 is 13 amino acids long. The germline V gene has CDR1 DFQATT and CDR2 SNEGSKA (reference sequence). Notes on this clonotype: No antigen is known for it.

The rearrangement joins TRBV20-1 to TRBJ1-3; no clear D gene. The clonotype was recovered from a human donor with COVID-19. Sample: cultured CD4+ T cells from blood. The CDR3 here is CSARLGTGNTIYF. CDR3 coding DNA: TGCAGTGCTAGACTCGGAACAGGAAACACCATATATTTT.